The next 25 T cell receptor beta chains were all read from a single sample in a study of early T cells in non-severe SARS-CoV-2 infection. TCRdb used MiXCR to reprocess the 5' RACE reads, holding one entry per CDR3 protein. Of more than 60,000 distinct CDR3 sequences in the sample, more than 4% are singletons; the top ten hold around 5%. The sample comprised whole blood. The receptors derive from an adult who was a healthcare worker with PCR-confirmed SARS-CoV-2 infection or an uninfected control (not recorded which).

Only a few counts were recorded for this clonotype. This rearrangement joins TRBV11-2 to TRBJ2-2; 7 bases are a match to TRBD2. Germline assignment: CDR1 SGHAT and CDR2 FQNNGV. The CDR3 has 14 amino acids. V shed 3 bases and J 3 bases; nucleotides not matched to a gene: 1. Here the CDR3 reads CASSFLADTGELFF. CDR3 bases: TGTGCCAGCAGCTTCCTAGCGGACACCGGGGAGCTGTTTTTT. The whole variable domain, filled in from reference TRBV11-2 and TRBJ2-2, reads EAGVAQSPRYKIIEKRQSVAFWCNPISGHATLYWYQQILGQGPKLLIQFQNNGVVDDSQLPKDRFSAERLKGVDSTLKIQPAKLEDSAVYLCASSFLADTGELFFGEGSRLTVL.

The sample holds a few counts of this clonotype. The genes are TRBV7-2 and TRBJ2-7; tentative D call: TRBD1 (6 bases). The CDR3 is 14 amino acids. The V and J ends lost 1 base and 5 bases respectively, with 12 bases between them. CDR1 and CDR2 (germline): SGHTA, FQGNSA. CDR3 protein: CASSLVAGEHEQYF. The CDR3 nucleotides are TGTGCCAGCAGCTTAGTGGCAGGGGAGCACGAGCAGTACTTC.

The chain employs TRBV20-1 and TRBJ1-1; TRBD1 is a possible D gene (6 bases). The CDR3 runs to 14 residues. The ends were cut back, 4 bases at V and 1 base at J, with 13 bases in the middle. Germline V CDR1 and CDR2: DFQATT, SNEGSKA (reference sequence). CDR3 sequence reads: CSATPGHRNTEAFF. CDR3 nucleotide sequence: TGCAGTGCTACGCCGGGACACCGGAACACTGAAGCTTTCTTT.

The J gene is TRBJ2-2, the V gene TRBV6-2 or TRBV6-3; the D is unclear. The V and J ends lost 7 bases and 6 bases respectively, with 12 bases between them. Germline CDR1 and CDR2: MNHEY and SVGEGT. This CDR3 region has 13 residues. CDR3 sequence reads: CASKTHRSGELFF. The CDR3 DNA reads TGTGCCAGCAAGACCCATCGCTCCGGGGAGCTGTTTTTT.

This clonotype occurred a few times. The chain couples TRBV19 to TRBJ1-5; D is unresolved. Trimming pared 0 bases from V and 5 bases from J, leaving 5 bases between. CDR1 LNHDA and CDR2 SQIVND come from the germline V gene (reference sequence). The CDR3 is 13 amino acids. The CDR3 DNA sequence: TGTGCCAGTAGTATAGATCCGGATCAGCCCCAGCATTTT. Protein: CASSIDPDQPQHF.

In its sample, this clonotype was seen a few times. This chain joins TRBV12-3 or TRBV12-4 and TRBJ2-5, with a possible D match to TRBD1 (5 bases). Trimming left V 6 bases short and J 6 bases short, with 14 bases between. CDR3 size: 13 residues. CDR3 in amino acids: CASRGPGSQTQYF. The CDR3 bases are TGTGCCAGCAGGGGGCCAGGCAGCCAGACCCAGTACTTC.

This clonotype was counted at least ten times. The V call is TRBV15, the J call TRBJ1-1; maybe TRBD1 (5 bases). V gave up 5 bases and J gave up 2 bases, with 15 bases separating them. There are 15 residues in the CDR3. CDR1 is LNHNV and CDR2 is YYDKDF in the germline V gene (reference sequence). CDR3 sequence: CATSRPDSGNTEAFF. The CDR3 bases are TGTGCCACCAGCCGCCCTGACAGCGGCAACACTGAAGCTTTCTTT.

This clonotype turned up a few times. CDR3 region: CASSLSSVNSPLHF. CDR3 coding DNA: TGTGCCAGCAGTTTAAGCTCAGTTAATTCACCCCTCCACTTT. The gene calls are TRBV12-3 or TRBV12-4 and TRBJ1-6; D gene uncertain. The V end lost 2 bases, the J end lost 6 bases, and 8 bases lay between the germline ends. The CDR3 runs 14 residues.

This clonotype occurred many times. The chain carries TRBV29-1 and TRBJ1-3; TRBD1 aligns across 7 bases. Germline trimming cut 6 bases from V and 0 bases from J; bases unmatched to any gene: 5. Germline CDR1 is SQVTM and CDR2 is ANQGSEA. The CDR3 sequence is 14 residues long. CDR3: CSVIRDSSGNTIYF. The CDR3 DNA follows: TGCAGCGTCATCCGGGACAGCTCTGGAAACACCATATATTTT. The whole variable domain, remainder taken from reference TRBV29-1 and TRBJ1-3, is SAVISQKPSRDICQRGTSLTIQCQVDSQVTMMFWYRQQPGQSLTLIATANQGSEATYESGFVIDKFPISRPNLTFSTLTVSNMSPEDSSIYLCSVIRDSSGNTIYFGEGSWLTVV.

The V gene is TRBV29-1, the J gene TRBJ2-5; D perhaps matches TRBD1 (6 bases). The length of the CDR3 is 13 residues. CDR1 SQVTM and CDR2 ANQGSEA come from the germline V gene. V dropped 3 bases and J dropped 1 base, with 9 bases sitting between them. The DNA of the CDR3 is TGCAGCGTTGAGGACAGTACCCAAGAGACCCAGTACTTC. This gives the protein CSVEDSTQETQYF.

This clonotype was counted only a few times. The chain carries TRBV5-1 and TRBJ1-1; a possible D gene is TRBD1 (6 bases). Germline V lookup: CDR1 SGHRS, CDR2 YFSETQ. V was shortened by 3 bases and J by 2 bases, with 20 bases between the two germline ends. The CDR3 length is 17 residues. The CDR3 DNA reads TGCGCCAGCAGCTCGATACCTCCCAGGACAGTTAACACTGAAGCTTTCTTT. It yields the protein CASSSIPPRTVNTEAFF.

This clonotype was found many times. V gene TRBV4-3 combines with J gene TRBJ1-1; possibly TRBD1 for D (6 bases). Deletions cut 1 base from V and 4 bases from J, with 13 bases between. Per germline, CDR1 LGHNA and CDR2 YSLEER. CDR3 length: 15 residues. The CDR3 DNA reads as TGCGCCAGCAGCCAAGTATTAAGGGGGGGCACTGAAGCTTTCTTT. Translated: CASSQVLRGGTEAFF.

This clonotype was seen ten or more times. The gene calls are TRBV5-1 and TRBJ2-3, with 14 bases lining up with TRBD2. The CDR3 is made up of 17 amino acids. The J segment lost 1 base and the V segment lost 4 bases, leaving 5 bases of the junction unmatched. Germline V gives CDR1 SGHRS, CDR2 YFSETQ. The CDR3 region is CASSRRTSGGRTDTQYF. As DNA, the CDR3 is TGCGCCAGCAGCCGCAGGACTAGCGGGGGGCGCACAGATACGCAGTATTTT.

This clonotype showed up many times. This chain connects TRBV29-1 to TRBJ2-7; weak D call: TRBD2 (5 bases). CDR1 and CDR2 from the germline V gene are SQVTM and ANQGSEA. Trimming stripped 8 bases from V and 0 bases from J, with 17 bases between. CDR3 length: 14 residues. CDR3 bases: TGCAGCATTCGGTTAGAGAGGGACTCCTACGAGCAGTACTTC. Protein: CSIRLERDSYEQYF.

This clonotype occurred many times. CDR3 sequence (DNA): TGTGCCAGCAGCAATGGTATCTCCTACAATGAGCAGTTCTTC. Its protein is CASSNGISYNEQFF. This sequence joins TRBV11-2 and TRBJ2-1; D is undetermined. CDR1 SGHAT and CDR2 FQNNGV come from the germline V gene. V lost 5 bases to trimming and J lost 0 bases, with 8 bases between them. The CDR3 runs 14 residues.

The chain is built from TRBV9 and TRBJ1-3; D not resolved. Germline values: CDR1 SGDLS, CDR2 YYNGEE. This CDR3 comprises 14 residues. Trimming removed 0 bases from V and 3 bases from J, with 7 bases in between. CDR3 region: CASSVDPLGNTIYF. In DNA, the CDR3 is TGTGCCAGCAGCGTAGATCCCCTTGGAAACACCATATATTTT.

The chain carries TRBV11-1 and TRBJ2-3, with D possibly being TRBD1 or TRBD2 (6 bases each). Germline assignment: CDR1 SGHAT and CDR2 FQDESV (reference sequence). V lost 6 bases to trimming and J lost 3 bases, with 19 bases between them. This CDR3 is 16 amino acids long. CDR3 sequence reads: CASSLELPGATDTQYF. The CDR3 DNA reads TGTGCCAGCAGTTTGGAATTACCGGGGGCGACAGATACGCAGTATTTT.

The chain couples TRBV11-2 to TRBJ1-4; tentatively, D is TRBD1 (5 bases). There are 13 residues in the CDR3. Germline V gene sequence: CDR1 SGHAT, CDR2 FQNNGV. The germline V and J ends were trimmed by 8 bases and 4 bases, with 11 bases remaining between them. CDR3 DNA sequence: TGTGCCAGCGCCCGGGACCATAATGAAAAACTGTTTTTT. Protein sequence: CASARDHNEKLFF.

This clonotype was counted ten times or more. The V call is TRBV18, the J call TRBJ2-7, with TRBD1 matching 9 bases. V lost 0 bases to trimming and J lost 6 bases; unmatched junction nucleotides: 6. Germline-derived CDR1 and CDR2 are KGHSH and LQKENI. This CDR3 region has 15 residues. CDR3 in amino acids: CASSPPGTGLAEQYF. In DNA form, the CDR3 reads TGTGCCAGCTCACCACCCGGGACAGGGTTAGCCGAGCAGTACTTC.

The sample holds many counts of this clonotype. The chain has TRBV29-1 and TRBJ2-1; a weak D match, TRBD2 (5 bases). V was cut by 8 bases and J by 12 bases, with 23 bases left in between. The CDR3 is 13 amino acids. The germline V gene has CDR1 SQVTM and CDR2 ANQGSEA. The chain's CDR3 is CSTKRKLFPRQFF. CDR3 sequence (DNA): TGCAGCACCAAGCGGAAGCTTTTCCCCCGGCAGTTCTTC.

This clonotype was observed at least ten times. The V and J genes are TRBV5-1 and TRBJ2-7; D is possibly TRBD1 (6 bases). V was pared by 4 bases and J by 3 bases, with 14 bases between. The CDR3 is made up of 14 amino acids. Looked up from germline, CDR1 is SGHRS and CDR2 is YFSETQ. CDR3 in amino acids: CASSPYRVLYEQYF. Written as DNA, the CDR3 is TGCGCCAGCAGCCCCTACAGGGTTCTCTACGAGCAGTACTTC.

This clonotype was counted at least ten times. The J gene is TRBJ1-2, the V gene TRBV10-3, with D perhaps TRBD1 (5 bases). Germline V gene sequence: CDR1 ENHRY, CDR2 SYGVKD. V was cut by 11 bases and J by 6 bases, with 19 bases left in between. The CDR3 length is 13 residues. The CDR3 DNA sequence: TGTGCCGTAAAGCCGGGACTGAACGATGGCTACACCTTC. This gives the protein CAVKPGLNDGYTF.

This clonotype was picked up many times. This sequence joins TRBV24-1 and TRBJ1-2; D call uncertain. This CDR3 contains 15 residues. The V end lost 3 bases, the J end lost 3 bases, and 13 bases lay between the germline ends. Germline V lookup: CDR1 KGHDR, CDR2 SFDVKD. The CDR3 sequence is CATSDEDGGDYGYTF. The CDR3 region has the DNA TGTGCCACCAGTGATGAGGATGGCGGGGACTATGGCTACACCTTC.

Many counts were recorded for this clonotype. The chain couples TRBV29-1 to TRBJ1-1; 7 positions agree with TRBD1. The CDR3 contains 12 residues. J gave up 1 base and V 6 bases, and 2 bases lay outside the gene matches. Germline V gives CDR1 SQVTM, CDR2 ANQGSEA. The CDR3 nucleotides are TGCAGCGTCGGACAGGCGAACACTGAAGCTTTCTTT. Translation gives CSVGQANTEAFF. The entire variable domain, with the rest obtained from reference TRBV29-1 and TRBJ1-1, is as follows: SAVISQKPSRDICQRGTSLTIQCQVDSQVTMMFWYRQQPGQSLTLIATANQGSEATYESGFVIDKFPISRPNLTFSTLTVSNMSPEDSSIYLCSVGQANTEAFFGQGTRLTVV.

This clonotype appeared a few times. Because the CDR3 is missing its conserved closing phenylalanine or tryptophan, this is likely a read error. The DNA is omitted, as the CDR3 cannot be located on it reliably, and the CDR3 follows TCRdb's listing. The CDR3 sequence is CASSYLTGD. The chain combines TRBV6-2 or TRBV6-3 with TRBJ2-3; TRBD1 is taken as the D call from the table, unchecked against the DNA. The CDR3 numbers 9 amino acids, ends counted. From germline, CDR1 is MNHEY and CDR2 SVGEGT.